Listed below are T cell receptor beta chains from one sample, sequenced in a study of T cell responses to AZD1222 COVID-19 vaccine. TCRdb's table, derived via immunoSEQ multiplex PCR, lists solely in-frame clones and lacks some. Of 95,000 to 100,000 clones listed, approximately 84% were seen once; the top ten hold 15% to 20%. The sample in question was peripheral blood, obtained on day 0 of AZD1222 vaccination. The receptors shown here come from an adult in good health. CDR3s include the opening cysteine and the closing phenylalanine or tryptophan. A D gene is named only where the DNA matches it firmly. The size of a clone is reported for some rows only, either as once, few or many, or as a class for expanded clones.

j_call clone_size d_call v_call cdr3_aa cdr3_nt
TRBJ2-7 once TRBD2 TRBV19 CASSIGSGTISPEDYEQYF TGTGCCAGTAGTATAGGGAGTGGGACTATCTCCCCCGAAGACTACGAGCAGTACTTC
TRBJ1-3 - TRBD1 TRBV4-2 CASSRDRGVSGNTIYF TGTGCCAGCAGCCGGGACAGGGGAGTGAGTGGAAACACCATATATTTT
TRBJ1-2 - - TRBV28 CASSLGGKTNYGYTF TGTGCCAGCAGTTTAGGGGGCAAAACTAACTATGGCTACACCTTC
TRBJ2-7 - TRBD1 TRBV27 CASASGQASYEQYF TGTGCCAGCGCCTCCGGACAGGCCAGCTACGAGCAGTACTTC
TRBJ1-2 - - TRBV28 CASSFEQYGYTF TGTGCCAGCAGTTTCGAGCAGTATGGCTACACCTTC
TRBJ1-2 once TRBD1 TRBV6-1 CASSEAGTGGSYGYTF TGTGCCAGCAGTGAAGCGGGGACAGGGGGTAGCTATGGCTACACCTTC
TRBJ2-5 - - TRBV6-5 CASSYSAGVGETQYF TGTGCCAGCAGTTACTCCGCAGGGGTGGGAGAGACCCAGTACTTC
TRBJ2-1 - TRBD2 TRBV11-3 CASSVSGSGNEQFF TGTGCCAGCAGCGTTAGCGGGAGTGGAAATGAGCAGTTCTTC
TRBJ2-7 - - TRBV5-8 CARIRDSANVYEQYF TGTGCCAGGATAAGGGATTCGGCCAATGTCTACGAGCAGTACTTC
TRBJ2-7 - - TRBV20-1 CSASPGLLNYEQYF TGCAGTGCTAGTCCGGGACTCCTAAACTACGAGCAGTACTTC
TRBJ1-5 - - TRBV29-1 CSVGEGGSNQPQHF TGCAGCGTTGGGGAGGGGGGTAGCAATCAGCCCCAGCATTTT
TRBJ2-3 - TRBD1 TRBV11-3 CASSFRTGASDTQYF TGTGCCAGCAGCTTTAGGACAGGGGCTTCAGATACGCAGTATTTT
TRBJ2-1 many - TRBV10-3 CAINRRNGNEQFF TGTGCCATCAACCGACGGAACGGCAATGAGCAGTTCTTC
TRBJ1-1 - - TRBV21-1 CASSKRTGGTEAFF TGTGCCAGCAGCAAAAGGACAGGGGGCACTGAAGCTTTCTTT
TRBJ2-3 once - TRBV5-1 CASMVPGSTDTQYF TGCGCCAGCATGGTGCCGGGGAGCACAGATACGCAGTATTTT
TRBJ1-5 once - TRBV27 CASSLFTGSNQPQHF TGTGCCAGCAGTTTATTTACGGGTAGCAATCAGCCCCAGCATTTT
TRBJ1-2 - - TRBV9 CASSVDGKQVLYGYTF TGTGCCAGCAGCGTAGATGGCAAACAGGTCCTCTATGGCTACACCTTC
TRBJ2-3 - - TRBV11-1 CASSFVQDTQYF TGTGCCAGCAGCTTTGTACAAGATACGCAGTATTTT
TRBJ2-1 - TRBD2 TRBV5-1 CASSHAGTSGSNEQFF TGCGCCAGCAGCCACGCCGGGACTAGCGGGAGCAATGAGCAGTTCTTC
TRBJ2-2 - TRBD2 TRBV5-6 CASIRLAGAPGELFF TGTGCCAGCATCAGACTAGCGGGAGCTCCCGGGGAGCTGTTTTTT
TRBJ1-2 once TRBD1 TRBV5-1 CASSLGDSGLRGYTF TGCGCCAGCAGCCTGGGGGACAGTGGGTTACGAGGCTACACCTTC
TRBJ1-2 - - TRBV10-2 CASSFDRANYGYTF TGCGCCAGCAGTTTTGACAGAGCTAACTATGGCTACACCTTC
TRBJ1-1 - TRBD1 TRBV6-2/TRBV6-3 CASSVGTGSDTEAFF TGTGCCAGCAGTGTTGGGACAGGGTCGGACACTGAAGCTTTCTTT
TRBJ1-2 - - TRBV5-5 CASSSRHSETGGYTF TGTGCCAGCAGCTCGAGACACTCTGAGACCGGTGGCTACACCTTC
TRBJ2-2 - - TRBV6-5 CASSYLAANTGELFF TGTGCCAGCAGTTACTTGGCAGCGAACACCGGGGAGCTGTTTTTT
TRBJ2-7 - - TRBV13 CASSLGPVIYEQYF TGTGCCAGCAGCTTAGGGCCGGTGATCTACGAGCAGTACTTC
TRBJ2-7 - TRBD2 TRBV27 CASRAKREGTYEQYF TGTGCCAGCAGGGCAAAGCGGGAGGGCACGTACGAGCAGTACTTC
TRBJ2-7 - - TRBV27 CASSLTRINEQYF TGTGCCAGCAGTCTCACTAGAATCAACGAGCAGTACTTC
TRBJ2-3 - TRBD1 TRBV7-6 CASSDGQGLDTQYF TGTGCCAGCAGCGACGGACAGGGATTAGATACGCAGTATTTT
TRBJ1-5 - - TRBV18 CASSREGWFGPQHF TGTGCCAGCTCACGGGAGGGTTGGTTCGGTCCCCAGCATTTT
TRBJ2-7 - - TRBV11-2 CASSPQGTYEQYF TGTGCCAGCAGCCCACAGGGAACCTACGAGCAGTACTTC